This T cell receptor (beta chain) derives from a study of OX40 agonist ivuxolimab in advanced cancers. From germline, CDR1 is SGHRS and CDR2 YFSETQ. CDR3 length: 15 amino acids. Trimming removed 0 bases from V and 2 bases from J, with 12 bases in between. Method: immunoSEQ multiplex PCR; TCRdb's copy keeps in-frame clones and lacks some. The sample lists 95,000 to 100,000 clones, roughly 80% occurring once. The chain links TRBV5-1 to TRBJ2-7; the D is unclear. The origin of this receptor is an adult with an advanced solid tumor such as melanoma, head and neck, liver or kidney cancer. Material: CD4+ or CD8+ T cells sorted from blood, obtained in a trial of the OX40 agonist ivuxolimab. CDR3 sequence (DNA): TGCGCCAGCAGCTTGGGGGTTCAACGGACCTACGAGCAGTACTTC. It translates to CASSLGVQRTYEQYF.